Presented here are 18 T cell receptor beta chains from one specimen sequenced in a study of blood T cell repertoires in COVID-19. The data were produced by immunoSEQ multiplex PCR, yet TCRdb's version contains in-frame clones alone and is incomplete. The sample has a few hundred thousand clones; 80% to 90% are singletons. Source material: PBMCs or T cells enriched from blood (not recorded which). Receptor source: a woman aged 18-29 years who had recovered from COVID-19.

The chain links TRBV7-3 to TRBJ1-6, with D hard to call. The length of the CDR3 is 15 residues. The V end was cut by 0 bases, the J end by 7 bases, with 10 bases between. The germline V gene has CDR1 SGHTA and CDR2 FQGTGA. CDR3 in amino acids: CASSLTVLPNSPLHF. CDR3 sequence (DNA): TGTGCCAGCAGCTTAACCGTTCTTCCGAATTCACCCCTCCACTTT.

The chain employs TRBV28 and TRBJ1-1, with TRBD1 as a possible D gene (6 bases). V lost 6 bases, J lost 8 bases, and 13 bases lay in between. There are 12 residues in the CDR3. Germline assignment: CDR1 MDHEN and CDR2 SYDVKM. CDR3 DNA sequence: TGTGCCAGCAGCTACGGACAGCGGGAAGCTTTCTTT. Encoded protein: CASSYGQREAFF.

This chain links TRBV2 with TRBJ2-2; D is possibly TRBD1 (6 bases). Per the germline V gene, CDR1 is SNHLY and CDR2 is FYNNEI. V lost 2 bases to trimming and J lost 1 base, with 11 bases between them. The CDR3 consists of 16 residues. The CDR3 protein is CASSEWGLQNTGELFF. CDR3 bases: TGTGCCAGCAGTGAATGGGGGCTCCAGAACACCGGGGAGCTGTTTTTT.

The chain couples TRBV30 to TRBJ1-6; 8 bases map to TRBD1. Trimming took 2 bases from V and 5 from J; bases not matched to a gene: 5. Looked up from germline, CDR1 is GTSNPN and CDR2 is SVGIG (reference sequence). CDR3 size: 15 residues. CDR3 sequence: CAWSPMGQDNSPLHF. In DNA, the CDR3 is TGTGCCTGGAGTCCCATGGGACAGGATAATTCACCCCTCCACTTT.

The CDR3 DNA sequence: TGTGCCAGCAGCTCGTACCGGGACAGGGATAGCTATGGCTACACCTTC. Its protein product is CASSSYRDRDSYGYTF. The chain couples TRBV5-6 to TRBJ1-2; 9 nucleotides align to TRBD1. Germline CDR1 SGHDT, CDR2 YYEEEE. The J segment lost 4 bases and the V segment lost 3 bases, leaving 10 bases of the junction unmatched. The CDR3 totals 16 residues.

V and J are TRBV6-5 and TRBJ2-3; the match to TRBD1 covers 8 bases. Germline-derived CDR1 and CDR2 are MNHEY and SVGAGI. V lost 0 bases, J lost 4 bases, and 3 bases stayed unmatched. The CDR3 consists of 15 residues. The CDR3 loop is CASSYSTGVPDTQYF. The CDR3 DNA is TGTGCCAGCAGTTACTCGACAGGGGTACCAGATACGCAGTATTTT.

This sequence joins TRBV19 and TRBJ1-1; weak D call: TRBD1 (6 bases). The CDR3 loop spans 15 amino acids. Germline CDR1 is LNHDA and CDR2 is SQIVND (reference sequence). V was cut by 6 bases and J by 1 base, with 15 bases left in between. The CDR3 bases are TGTGCCAGTAGGCCCCGGGGGGGGGCGAACACTGAAGCTTTCTTT. Its translation: CASRPRGGANTEAFF.

The chain uses TRBV5-1 and TRBJ2-3; D is undetermined. V lost 0 bases, J lost 0 bases, and 8 bases lay in between. The germline V gene encodes CDR1 SGHRS and CDR2 YFSETQ. The CDR3 runs 15 residues. CDR3 sequence (DNA): TGCGCCAGCAGCTTGGGCCTACCGAGCACAGATACGCAGTATTTT. Translating it yields CASSLGLPSTDTQYF.

V is TRBV28 and J is TRBJ1-1; D is unclear. This CDR3 spans 16 amino acids. V lost 6 bases to trimming and J lost 0 bases, with 17 bases between them. The germline CDR1 and CDR2 sequences are MDHEN and SYDVKM. The CDR3 sequence is CASSDHPGGMNTEAFF. In nucleotides, the CDR3 is TGTGCCAGCAGCGACCACCCTGGCGGCATGAACACTGAAGCTTTCTTT.

The rearrangement joins TRBV5-5 to TRBJ1-6, with 8 bases matching TRBD1. Looked up from germline, CDR1 is SGHKS and CDR2 is YYEKEE (reference sequence). The V gene end was trimmed by 0 bases and the J gene end by 6 bases; junction bases not matched to a gene: 5. The CDR3 extends over 16 amino acids. The DNA of the CDR3 is TGTGCCAGCAGCTTGGCAGTTACAGGGGGTAATTCACCCCTCCACTTT. This sequence encodes CASSLAVTGGNSPLHF.

This chain uses TRBV6-6 with TRBJ2-7; D call uncertain. The germline V and J ends were trimmed by 7 bases and 6 bases, with 22 bases remaining between them. Germline V gene lookup returns CDR1 MNHNY and CDR2 SVGAGI (reference sequence). This CDR3 contains 15 residues. DNA for the CDR3: TGTGCCAGCAAAAAGACGGAGACCATGGCCTCCGAGCAGTACTTC. The encoded protein is CASKKTETMASEQYF.

The table lists this clone with a few counts. The chain has TRBV5-1 and TRBJ2-2; 13 nucleotides line up with TRBD2. Trimming at V came to 1 base and at J to 4 bases, leaving 7 bases not matched to a gene. CDR1 and CDR2 (germline): SGHRS, YFSETQ. This CDR3 is built from 18 residues. Here the CDR3 reads CASSLMTSGGTFTGELFF. For the CDR3, the DNA is TGCGCCAGCAGCTTGATGACTAGCGGGGGGACCTTCACCGGGGAGCTGTTTTTT.

The chain links TRBV7-2 to TRBJ1-5, with D perhaps matching TRBD1 (6 bases). With 5 bases removed from V and 4 bases from J, the gap between germline ends came to 15 bases. This CDR3 region has 15 residues. Germline V gene data show CDR1 as SGHTA and CDR2 as FQGNSA. This CDR3 is CASSQGHELNQPQHF. The DNA of the CDR3 is TGTGCCAGCAGCCAGGGGCACGAATTGAATCAGCCCCAGCATTTT.

The V gene is TRBV5-8, the J gene TRBJ2-2; tentatively, D is TRBD2 (5 bases). The CDR3 runs to 16 residues. V was clipped by 0 bases and J by 5 bases, with 14 bases between them. CDR1 and CDR2 from the germline V gene are SGHTS and YDEGEE. The CDR3 DNA follows: TGTGCCAGCAGCTTGGTTAGGGTCACGGGGACCGGGGAGCTGTTTTTT. Encoded protein: CASSLVRVTGTGELFF. Variable domain in full (rest from reference TRBV5-8 and TRBJ2-2): EAGVTQSPTHLIKTRGQQATLRCSPISGHTSVYWYQQALGLGLQFLLWYDEGEERNRGNFPPRFSGRQFPNYSSELNVNALELEDSALYLCASSLVRVTGTGELFFGEGSRLTVL.

This chain's CDR3 is CASSLGGAGRTGELFF. The CDR3 coding sequence is TGTGCCAGCAGCTTAGGCGGGGCCGGAAGAACCGGGGAGCTGTTTTTT. The genes are TRBV7-9 and TRBJ2-2, with D perhaps matching TRBD2 (6 bases). CDR3 size: 16 residues. V dropped 1 base and J dropped 5 bases, with 14 bases sitting between them. Per the germline V gene, CDR1 is SEHNR and CDR2 is FQNEAQ (reference sequence).

The chain is built from TRBV23-1 and TRBJ2-5, with TRBD2 identical over 11 bases. TRBV23-1 is flagged as an ORF with uncertain function. CDR3 length: 20 amino acids. V was pared by 0 bases and J by 1 base, with 13 bases of the junction left unmatched. The DNA of the CDR3 is TGCGCCAGCAGTCAATCGAATAGGGATCCTACTAGCGGGGGCCAAGAGACCCAGTACTTC. Translation gives CASSQSNRDPTSGGQETQYF.

This clone was seen a handful of times. V usage is TRBV10-3 and J usage is TRBJ1-6; D remains unclear. CDR1 and CDR2 from the germline V gene are ENHRY and SYGVKD. CDR3 length: 12 residues. V was shortened by 2 bases and J by 10 bases, with 6 bases between the two germline ends. The chain's CDR3 is CAISEVESPLHF. The CDR3 region has the DNA TGTGCCATCAGTGAGGTAGAATCACCCCTCCACTTT.

The chain recombines TRBV7-9 with TRBJ2-1; TRBD2 matches at 12 bases. Per the germline V gene, CDR1 is SEHNR and CDR2 is FQNEAQ (reference sequence). The CDR3 has 15 residues. V shed 4 bases, J shed 8 bases, and the junction held 6 bases outside the gene matches. CDR3 region: CASSSLAGGPHEQFF. CDR3 nucleotide sequence: TGTGCCAGCAGCTCTCTAGCGGGGGGGCCCCATGAGCAGTTCTTC.